The 28 T cell receptor beta chains listed next were all sequenced from one sample in a study of control samples from healthy donors and cancer patients (TCRdb year 2020). Library construction relied on the immunoSEQ multiplex PCR assay. TCRdb stores this immuneACCESS table with in-frame sequences only. Part of the clones is absent; in the studies checked, under half of the shortfall reflects unresolved V genes, and no reason is known for the rest. Across this sample there are about 120,000 clones, with about 94% seen only once. The ten largest clones add up to 2% to 3% of the sample. Sequenced: blood. The receptors were gathered from a man aged 30 to 45 in good health.

The V call is TRBV5-4, the J call TRBJ2-5; D not certain. Trimming shortened V by 2 bases and J by 5 bases, and 16 bases separated the two germline ends. The CDR3 extends over 15 amino acids. CDR1 and CDR2 from the germline V gene are SGHNT and YYREEE (reference sequence). This chain's CDR3 is CASSFEARLFETQYF. The CDR3 DNA follows: TGTGCCAGCAGCTTCGAAGCGCGTTTATTCGAGACCCAGTACTTC.

The V and J genes are TRBV5-1 and TRBJ1-2; 7 positions agree with TRBD1. The CDR3 totals 16 residues. After removal of 0 bases from V and 8 bases from J, the junction contained 13 bases not matched to a gene. CDR1 is SGHRS, CDR2 YFSETQ, per germline. CDR3: CASSLEDRVPRWGYTF. In DNA, the CDR3 is TGCGCCAGCAGCTTGGAAGACAGGGTTCCGAGATGGGGCTACACCTTC.

The rearrangement joins TRBV24-1 to TRBJ1-2; D remains unclear. Germline V lookup: CDR1 KGHDR, CDR2 SFDVKD. There are 14 residues in the CDR3. Between the trimmed V and J ends, which lost 0 bases and 8 bases, there was a span of 12 bases. CDR3 coding DNA: TGTGCCACCAGTGATTTGTCGCACGACGGGGGCTACACCTTC. Protein product: CATSDLSHDGGYTF.

The chain recombines TRBV5-1 with TRBJ2-3; D not certain. V was cut by 6 bases and J by 0 bases, with 11 bases left in between. Germline CDR1 reads SGHRS; CDR2 reads YFSETQ. There are 14 residues in the CDR3. The CDR3 spells CASKKAVSTDTQYF. The CDR3 DNA follows: TGCGCCAGCAAAAAGGCGGTTAGCACAGATACGCAGTATTTT.

V is TRBV6-6 and J is TRBJ2-7, with 7 bases lining up with TRBD2. The V and J ends lost 6 bases and 3 bases, in that order; junction bases with no gene match: 8. The germline V gene has CDR1 MNHNY and CDR2 SVGAGI (reference sequence). The CDR3 loop spans 14 amino acids. CDR3: CASRTPGTNYEQYF. The CDR3, as DNA: TGTGCCAGCAGGACCCCCGGGACTAACTACGAGCAGTACTTC.

This clone came up once. The V call is TRBV28, the J call TRBJ1-1; tentative D call: TRBD1 (6 bases). V was clipped by 6 bases and J by 0 bases, with 8 bases between them. This CDR3 has 13 residues. In germline, CDR1 is MDHEN, CDR2 SYDVKM. CDR3 amino acids: CASRRTVNTEAFF. In DNA, the CDR3 is TGTGCCAGCAGAAGGACAGTGAACACTGAAGCTTTCTTT.

The chain joins TRBV2 to TRBJ1-5; 9 bases fit TRBD1. Germline CDR1 and CDR2: SNHLY and FYNNEI. The CDR3 runs 14 residues. The V segment lost 5 bases and the J segment 7 bases; nucleotides outside the gene matches: 6. CDR3 protein: CASSIQGAGQPQHF. The CDR3 DNA reads TGTGCCAGCAGTATACAGGGGGCTGGACAGCCCCAGCATTTT.

Only one count was recorded for this clone. This chain links TRBV7-9 with TRBJ2-1; 8 bases match TRBD2. The germline CDR1 and CDR2 sequences are SEHNR and FQNEAQ (reference sequence). V gave up 6 bases and J gave up 7 bases; unmatched junction bases: 11. The CDR3 runs 15 residues. The CDR3 nucleotides read TGTGCCAGCAGGCAAACGGGGGGGCTGGTAAATGAGCAGTTCTTC. The encoded protein is CASRQTGGLVNEQFF.

As DNA, the CDR3 is TGTGCCATCGCCGAGGGACAGGGGGGACAGCCCCAGCATTTT. Translating gives CAIAEGQGGQPQHF. The chain carries TRBV10-3 and TRBJ1-5; TRBD1 matches at 11 bases. Germline trimming cut 8 bases from V and 7 bases from J; bases unmatched to any gene: 7. In germline, CDR1 is ENHRY, CDR2 SYGVKD. The CDR3 length is 14 residues.

The CDR3 region has the DNA TGTGCCAGCACCCGACGCGGGGACGGCTATGGCTACACCTTC. It codes for CASTRRGDGYGYTF. The J gene is TRBJ1-2, the V gene TRBV27, with a tentative D call TRBD1 (5 bases). The CDR3 is made up of 14 amino acids. V shed 7 bases and J shed 4 bases, with 16 bases lying between them. CDR1 MNHEY and CDR2 SMNVEV come from the germline V gene (reference sequence).

The chain joins TRBV2 to TRBJ2-1; D possibly corresponds to TRBD1 (6 bases). The germline gives CDR1 SNHLY, CDR2 FYNNEI. The V and J ends lost 8 bases and 0 bases respectively, with 17 bases between them. The CDR3 has 16 residues. This CDR3 reads CASRTPGHLSYNEQFF. DNA for the CDR3: TGTGCCAGCCGAACCCCGGGACACCTCTCCTACAATGAGCAGTTCTTC. The complete variable domain, with remaining parts taken from reference TRBV2 and TRBJ2-1, reads EPEVTQTPSHQVTQMGQEVILRCVPISNHLYFYWYRQILGQKVEFLVSFYNNEISEKSEIFDDQFSVERPDGSNFTLKIRSTKLEDSAMYFCASRTPGHLSYNEQFFGPGTRLTVL.

The V and J genes are TRBV6-5 and TRBJ1-2; possibly TRBD1 for D (5 bases). Germline values: CDR1 MNHEY, CDR2 SVGAGI. Trimming took off 5 bases at V and 8 bases at J, with 9 bases between the two ends. The length of the CDR3 is 11 residues. CDR3 bases: TGTGCCAGCAGTCAGGGAGGAGGCTACACCTTC. Amino acids: CASSQGGGYTF.

This clone was counted a few times. The rearrangement uses TRBV15 and TRBJ2-1; 10 bases fit TRBD2. CDR1 is LNHNV, CDR2 YYDKDF, per germline (reference sequence). This CDR3 region has 15 residues. Germline trimming cut 2 bases from V and 7 bases from J; bases unmatched to any gene: 5. The CDR3 region has the DNA TGTGCCACCAGCAGAAGACTAGCGGGCAAGAATGAGCAGTTCTTC. This encodes CATSRRLAGKNEQFF.

This CDR3 is CASSVGGLSYEQYF. The CDR3 coding sequence is TGCGCCAGCAGTGTCGGAGGCCTCTCCTACGAGCAGTACTTC. This sequence joins TRBV5-1 and TRBJ2-7; D possibly corresponds to TRBD2 (5 bases). The CDR3 totals 14 residues. Germline CDR1 SGHRS, CDR2 YFSETQ. Deletions cut 5 bases from V and 0 bases from J, with 12 bases between. The full variable domain, rest sourced from reference TRBV5-1 and TRBJ2-7, is KAGVTQTPRYLIKTRGQQVTLSCSPISGHRSVSWYQQTPGQGLQFLFEYFSETQRNKGNFPGRFSGRQFSNSRSEMNVSTLELGDSALYLCASSVGGLSYEQYFGPGTRLTVT.

The V and J genes are TRBV19 and TRBJ2-1, with TRBD1 identical over 7 bases. Germline CDR1 and CDR2: LNHDA and SQIVND (reference sequence). This CDR3 comprises 15 residues. V was pared by 3 bases and J by 6 bases, with 8 bases of the junction left unmatched. In nucleotides, the CDR3 is TGTGCCAGTAGTATGCAAAGACAGGGTTTCAATGAGCAGTTCTTC. As protein: CASSMQRQGFNEQFF.

Comments on this clone: Other DNA sequences in the same sample also yield this CDR3. This chain links TRBV18 with TRBJ1-1; no firm D call. V lost 3 bases to trimming and J lost 0 bases, with 2 bases between them. This CDR3 spans 12 amino acids. Looked up from germline, CDR1 is KGHSH and CDR2 is LQKENI. In nucleotides, the CDR3 is TGTGCCAGCTCACCCCTGAACACTGAAGCTTTCTTT. It specifies CASSPLNTEAFF.

This clone was picked up one time. This sequence joins TRBV9 and TRBJ1-2; 9 bases line up with TRBD1. CDR1 and CDR2 from the germline V gene are SGDLS and YYNGEE. This CDR3 is built from 13 residues. The V and J ends lost 7 bases and 10 bases, in that order; junction bases with no gene match: 11. The CDR3 loop is CASGLGDRVDYTF. CDR3 DNA: TGTGCCAGCGGGCTGGGGGACAGGGTCGACTACACCTTC.

This clone turned up a few times. The V and J genes are TRBV5-6 and TRBJ1-3, with 7 bases lining up with TRBD1. The V gene's germline CDR1 is SGHDT and CDR2 YYEEEE. The CDR3 consists of 15 residues. V gave up 2 bases and J gave up 1 base; unmatched junction bases: 3. Here the CDR3 reads CASSLQGPSGNTIYF. CDR3 DNA: TGTGCCAGCAGCTTACAGGGGCCTTCTGGAAACACCATATATTTT.

This chain joins TRBV12-3 or TRBV12-4 and TRBJ1-4; D is unclear. Trimming took off 3 bases at V and 5 bases at J, with 7 bases between the two ends. This CDR3 comprises 13 residues. The CDR3 loop reads CASSLAVNEKLFF. The CDR3 DNA is TGTGCCAGCAGTTTGGCGGTGAATGAAAAACTGTTTTTT.

The chain links TRBV5-1 to TRBJ2-3; 7 nucleotides match TRBD2. Germline V gives CDR1 SGHRS, CDR2 YFSETQ. Unmatched junction bases numbered 13, after V lost 9 bases and J lost 3 bases. This CDR3 has 15 residues. CDR3 region: CATSWEGVWTDTQYF. The CDR3 region has the DNA TGCGCCACCTCCTGGGAGGGCGTTTGGACAGATACGCAGTATTTT.

The chain carries TRBV6-5 and TRBJ2-7; tentatively, D is TRBD1 (6 bases). Per the germline V gene, CDR1 is MNHEY and CDR2 is SVGAGI. Trimming pared 6 bases from V and 5 bases from J, leaving 17 bases between. CDR3 size: 14 residues. As DNA, the CDR3 is TGTGCCAGCAGCCCAAGAAGGGGGACCCACGAGCAGTACGTC. Translated, it gives CASSPRRGTHEQYV.

The V gene is TRBV6-5, the J gene TRBJ2-1; D uncertain. Looked up from germline, CDR1 is MNHEY and CDR2 is SVGAGI. The CDR3 contains 15 residues. V shed 6 bases and J shed 9 bases, with 21 bases lying between them. CDR3 in DNA: TGTGCCAGCAGCCCCACCCGGACGGCGTGGGGTGAGCAGTTCTTC. This encodes CASSPTRTAWGEQFF.

The V call is TRBV9, the J call TRBJ1-4, with D possibly matching TRBD1 (6 bases). Between the trimmed V and J ends, which lost 4 bases and 8 bases, there was a span of 27 bases. The CDR3 contains 18 residues. Germline V lookup: CDR1 SGDLS, CDR2 YYNGEE. The DNA of the CDR3 is TGTGCCAGCAGCCCCAGAGGGGCTTCCCAGGGGTCTTCGGAAAAACTGTTTTTT. Protein sequence: CASSPRGASQGSSEKLFF.

V gene TRBV5-5 combines with J gene TRBJ2-7, with D possibly TRBD1 on 5 matching bases. Germline CDR1 is SGHKS and CDR2 is YYEKEE (reference sequence). The CDR3 totals 14 residues. V was pared by 0 bases and J by 1 base, with 8 bases between. CDR3 sequence: CASSLAAGSYEQYV. The CDR3 DNA sequence: TGTGCCAGCAGCTTGGCCGCAGGGTCCTACGAGCAGTACGTC.

V usage is TRBV19 and J usage is TRBJ2-5; D gene ambiguous. Between the trimmed V and J ends, which lost 1 base and 5 bases, there was a span of 11 bases. Per germline, CDR1 LNHDA and CDR2 SQIVND (reference sequence). There are 14 residues in the CDR3. CDR3 loop: CASSIASPRETQYF. DNA of the CDR3: TGTGCCAGTAGTATAGCAAGCCCCAGGGAGACCCAGTACTTC.

The chain links TRBV30 to TRBJ1-2; D is possibly TRBD1 (5 bases). V was shortened by 2 bases and J by 4 bases, with 17 bases between the two germline ends. The CDR3 sequence is 15 residues long. Per the germline V gene, CDR1 is GTSNPN and CDR2 is SVGIG (reference sequence). CDR3 loop: CAWSSRPGGVYGYTF. The CDR3 DNA follows: TGTGCCTGGAGTTCCCGCCCCGGAGGGGTCTATGGCTACACCTTC.

V and J are TRBV2 and TRBJ1-5; no clear D. The V gene lost 2 bases and the J gene lost 5 bases, with 19 bases spanning the gap. Germline V CDR1 and CDR2: SNHLY, FYNNEI. CDR3 length: 17 residues. CDR3: CASSERTALLPYQPQHF. CDR3 DNA sequence: TGTGCCAGCAGTGAAAGGACGGCACTTCTCCCTTATCAGCCCCAGCATTTT. Together with reference TRBV2 and TRBJ1-5, the CDR3 gives the full variable domain: EPEVTQTPSHQVTQMGQEVILRCVPISNHLYFYWYRQILGQKVEFLVSFYNNEISEKSEIFDDQFSVERPDGSNFTLKIRSTKLEDSAMYFCASSERTALLPYQPQHFGDGTRLSIL.

The chain links TRBV5-1 to TRBJ2-2, with D hard to call. Germline-derived CDR1 and CDR2 are SGHRS and YFSETQ. Trimming pared 1 base from V and 4 bases from J, leaving 11 bases between. The CDR3 consists of 15 residues. The CDR3 here is CASSLKGVSTGELFF. CDR3 nucleotide sequence: TGCGCCAGCAGCTTGAAAGGCGTTAGCACCGGGGAGCTGTTTTTT.